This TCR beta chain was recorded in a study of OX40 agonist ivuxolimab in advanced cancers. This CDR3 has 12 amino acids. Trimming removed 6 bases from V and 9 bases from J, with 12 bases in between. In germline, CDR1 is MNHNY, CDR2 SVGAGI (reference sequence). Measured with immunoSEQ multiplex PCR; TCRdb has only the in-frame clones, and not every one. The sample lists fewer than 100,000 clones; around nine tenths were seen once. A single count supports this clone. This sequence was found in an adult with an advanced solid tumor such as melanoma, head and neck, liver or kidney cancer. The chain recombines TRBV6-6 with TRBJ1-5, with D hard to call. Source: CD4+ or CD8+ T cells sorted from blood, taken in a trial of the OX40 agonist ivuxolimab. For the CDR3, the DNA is TGTGCCAGCAGCCCCCCCTCGTCGCCCCAGCATTTT. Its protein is CASSPPSSPQHF.